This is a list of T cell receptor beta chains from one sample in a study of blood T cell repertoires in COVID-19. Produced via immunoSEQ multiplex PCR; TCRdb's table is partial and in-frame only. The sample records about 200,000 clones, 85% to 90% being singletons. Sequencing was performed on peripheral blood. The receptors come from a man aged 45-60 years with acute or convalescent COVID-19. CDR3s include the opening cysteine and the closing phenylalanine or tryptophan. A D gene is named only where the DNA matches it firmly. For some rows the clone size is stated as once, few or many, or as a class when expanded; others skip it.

CDR3 protein: CASSLPLSGNNEQFF
CDR3 DNA: TGTGCCAGCAGCCTTCCCCTTAGCGGGAATAATGAGCAGTTCTTC
clone size: -
D gene: TRBD2
V gene: TRBV28
J gene: TRBJ2-1

CDR3 protein: CASSGLAGGRGFF
CDR3 DNA: TGTGCCAGCTCGGGACTAGCGGGAGGGCGCGGGTTCTTC
clone size: -
D gene: TRBD2
V gene: TRBV2
J gene: TRBJ2-1

CDR3 protein: CASSFRETQYF
CDR3 DNA: TGTGCCAGCAGCTTTCGAGAGACCCAGTACTTC
clone size: -
D gene: -
V gene: TRBV11-2
J gene: TRBJ2-5

CDR3 protein: CASSQDRASGKDTQYF
CDR3 DNA: TGCGCCAGCAGCCAAGATCGGGCTAGCGGGAAAGATACGCAGTATTTT
clone size: once
D gene: TRBD2
V gene: TRBV4-1
J gene: TRBJ2-3

CDR3 protein: CASSSGYITGELFF
CDR3 DNA: TGTGCCAGCAGCTCGGGGTATATCACCGGGGAGCTGTTTTTT
clone size: -
D gene: -
V gene: TRBV7-9
J gene: TRBJ2-2

CDR3 protein: CASSFPLAGGPKTQYF
CDR3 DNA: TGTGCCAGCAGTTTCCCACTAGCGGGGGGGCCAAAGACCCAGTACTTC
clone size: -
D gene: TRBD2
V gene: TRBV28
J gene: TRBJ2-5

CDR3 protein: CASSRDGQNYGYTF
CDR3 DNA: TGTGCCAGTAGTCGGGACGGACAGAACTATGGCTACACCTTC
clone size: once
D gene: -
V gene: TRBV19
J gene: TRBJ1-2

CDR3 protein: CATSRDIGVEKLFF
CDR3 DNA: TGTGCCACCAGCAGAGATATCGGGGTAGAGAAACTGTTTTTT
clone size: -
D gene: -
V gene: TRBV15
J gene: TRBJ1-4

CDR3 protein: CAWSEGRGINTEAFF
CDR3 DNA: TGTGCCTGGTCCGAAGGACGGGGGATTAACACTGAAGCTTTCTTT
clone size: -
D gene: -
V gene: TRBV30
J gene: TRBJ1-1

CDR3 protein: CASSPGQVDYGYTF
CDR3 DNA: TGTGCCAGCAGCCCGGGACAGGTCGACTATGGCTACACCTTC
clone size: -
D gene: TRBD1
V gene: TRBV7-9
J gene: TRBJ1-2

CDR3 protein: CASSPQKDRDSNQPQHF
CDR3 DNA: TGCGCCAGCAGCCCACAAAAGGACAGGGATAGCAATCAGCCCCAGCATTTT
clone size: -
D gene: TRBD1
V gene: TRBV4-1
J gene: TRBJ1-5

CDR3 protein: CASRLNTEAFF
CDR3 DNA: TGTGCCAGCCGGTTAAACACTGAAGCTTTCTTT
clone size: -
D gene: -
V gene: TRBV28
J gene: TRBJ1-1